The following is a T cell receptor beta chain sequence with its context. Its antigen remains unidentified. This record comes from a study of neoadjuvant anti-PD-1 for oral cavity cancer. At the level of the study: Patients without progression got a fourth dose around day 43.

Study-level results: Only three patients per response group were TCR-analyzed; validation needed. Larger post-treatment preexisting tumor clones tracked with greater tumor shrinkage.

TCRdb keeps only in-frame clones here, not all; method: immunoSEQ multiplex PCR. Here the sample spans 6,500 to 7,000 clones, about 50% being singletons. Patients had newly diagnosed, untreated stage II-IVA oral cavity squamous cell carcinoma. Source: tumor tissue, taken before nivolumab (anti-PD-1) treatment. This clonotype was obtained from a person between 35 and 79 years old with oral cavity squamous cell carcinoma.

The CDR3 DNA is TGCAGCGAACTGTACCAAGAGACCCAGTACTTC. Its translation: CSELYQETQYF. This chain uses TRBV20-1 with TRBJ2-5; unclear D gene. Looked up from germline, CDR1 is DFQATT and CDR2 is SNEGSKA (reference sequence). The CDR3 covers 11 residues.